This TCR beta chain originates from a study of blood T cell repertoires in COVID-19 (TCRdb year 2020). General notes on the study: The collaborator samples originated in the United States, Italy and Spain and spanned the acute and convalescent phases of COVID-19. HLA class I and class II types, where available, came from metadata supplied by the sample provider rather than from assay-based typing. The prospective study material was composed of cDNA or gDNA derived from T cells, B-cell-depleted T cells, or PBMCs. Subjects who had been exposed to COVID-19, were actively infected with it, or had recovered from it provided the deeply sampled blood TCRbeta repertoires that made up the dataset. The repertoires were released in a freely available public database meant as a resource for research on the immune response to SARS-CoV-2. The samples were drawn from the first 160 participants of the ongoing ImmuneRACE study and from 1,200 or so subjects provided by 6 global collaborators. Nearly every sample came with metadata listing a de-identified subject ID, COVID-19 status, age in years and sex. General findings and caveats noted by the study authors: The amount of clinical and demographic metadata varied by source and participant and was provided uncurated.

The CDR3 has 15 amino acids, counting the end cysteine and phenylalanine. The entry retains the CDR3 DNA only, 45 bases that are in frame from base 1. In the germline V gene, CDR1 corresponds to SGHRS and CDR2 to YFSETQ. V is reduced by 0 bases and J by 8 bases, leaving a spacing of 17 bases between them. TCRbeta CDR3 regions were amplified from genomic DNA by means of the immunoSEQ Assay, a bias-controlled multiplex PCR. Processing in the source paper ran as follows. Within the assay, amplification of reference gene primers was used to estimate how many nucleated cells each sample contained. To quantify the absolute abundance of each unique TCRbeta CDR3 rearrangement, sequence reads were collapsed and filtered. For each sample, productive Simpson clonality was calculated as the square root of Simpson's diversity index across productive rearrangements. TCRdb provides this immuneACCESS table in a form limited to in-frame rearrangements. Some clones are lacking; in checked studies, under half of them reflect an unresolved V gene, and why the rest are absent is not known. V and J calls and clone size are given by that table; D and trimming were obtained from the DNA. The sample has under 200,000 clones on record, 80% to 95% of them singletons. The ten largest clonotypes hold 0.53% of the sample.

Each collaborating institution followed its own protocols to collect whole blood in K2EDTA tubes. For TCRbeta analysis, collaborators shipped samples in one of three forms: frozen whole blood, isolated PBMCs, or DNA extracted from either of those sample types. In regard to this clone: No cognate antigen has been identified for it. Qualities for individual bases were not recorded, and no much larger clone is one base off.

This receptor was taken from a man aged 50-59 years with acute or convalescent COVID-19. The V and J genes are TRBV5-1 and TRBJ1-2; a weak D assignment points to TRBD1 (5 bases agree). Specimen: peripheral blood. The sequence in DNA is TGCGCCAGCAGCTTGGCCTCCGACAGAGCAAGGGGCTACACCTTC. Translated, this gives CASSLASDRARGYTF.